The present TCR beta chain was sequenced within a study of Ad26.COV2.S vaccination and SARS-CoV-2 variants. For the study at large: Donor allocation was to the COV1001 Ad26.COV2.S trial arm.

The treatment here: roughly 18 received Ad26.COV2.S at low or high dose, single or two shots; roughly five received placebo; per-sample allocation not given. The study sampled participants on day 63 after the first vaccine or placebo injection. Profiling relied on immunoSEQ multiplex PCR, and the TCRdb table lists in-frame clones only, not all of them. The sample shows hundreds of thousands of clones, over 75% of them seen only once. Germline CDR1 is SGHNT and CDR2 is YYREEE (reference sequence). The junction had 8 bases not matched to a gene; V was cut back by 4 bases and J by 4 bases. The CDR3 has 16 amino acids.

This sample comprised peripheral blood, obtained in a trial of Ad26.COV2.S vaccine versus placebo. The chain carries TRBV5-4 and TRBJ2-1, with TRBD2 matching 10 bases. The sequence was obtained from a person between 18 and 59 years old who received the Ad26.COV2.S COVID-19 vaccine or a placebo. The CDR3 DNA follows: TGTGCCAGCAGCGGTAGGGGGACTAGCGCTTACAATGAGCAGTTCTTC. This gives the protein CASSGRGTSAYNEQFF.